This T cell receptor beta chain comes out of a study of blood T cell repertoires in COVID-19. Study-level information: Donors in the United States, Italy and Spain gave samples during acute or convalescent COVID-19.

V shed 5 bases and J shed 0 bases, with 6 bases lying between them. Germline V lookup: CDR1 SGHRS, CDR2 YFSETQ. The CDR3 runs 13 residues. Sequencing was performed with immunoSEQ multiplex PCR; in TCRdb, only in-frame clones are kept and a portion is missing. The sample lists about 270,000 clones; over 75% were seen once. V and J are TRBV5-1 and TRBJ2-1; no clear D. This sequence was found in a woman between 18 and 29 years old who had recovered from COVID-19. Sequenced material: PBMCs or T cells enriched from blood (not recorded which). DNA for the CDR3: TGCGCCAGCAGAGTCAGCTCCTACAATGAGCAGTTCTTC. It codes for CASRVSSYNEQFF.